The T cell receptor (beta chain) under discussion was sequenced for a study of T cell changes during pregnancy in multiple sclerosis (dated by TCRdb to the late 2010s). With regard to the full study: The study examined how the T cell repertoire changed over the course of pregnancy in women with multiple sclerosis.

At the junction V is shortened by 1 base and J by 3 bases; bases outside the gene matches: 6. The germline V gene (reference sequence) gives CDR1 as SGHKS and CDR2 as YYEKEE. Taken from cysteine to phenylalanine, the CDR3 has 15 residues. CDR3 DNA only is kept here, 45 bases in frame from base 1. On this clone itself: Its antigen is not yet known. No base quality values were provided; no much bigger clone lies one nucleotide off.

Library method: the immunoSEQ multiplex PCR assay. Entries here come from immuneACCESS through TCRdb and include only in-frame sequences with V and J called. Some clones fail to appear in such tables; in the studies checked, an unresolved V gene covers under half of the shortfall, and the cause of the remainder is unknown. The sample contains about 40,000 clones, 80% to 95% of them found a single time. Roughly 13% of the sample lies in the top ten. The sequence joins TRBV5-5 to TRBJ2-7, with 8 bases aligning to TRBD2. Sample: CD8+ T cells from peripheral blood mononuclear cells, taken in the first trimester of pregnancy. The TCR comes from a female donor with multiple sclerosis, enrolled in a pregnancy study. The CDR3 in this case is CASSLSAGEFYEQYF. Read as DNA, the sequence is TGTGCCAGCAGCTTGTCAGCGGGGGAGTTCTACGAGCAGTACTTC.